Below, 27 T cell receptor beta chains from the same sample are listed, as sequenced in a study of cytomegalovirus exposure and HLA in healthy donors. The PCR ran on 60 Vbeta and 13 Jbeta primers. The assay was immunoSEQ multiplex PCR, and TCRdb's table has in-frame clones only and misses some. In the table there are about 98,000 clones, around 67% of which are singletons. Specimen: PBMCs. The receptors shown here come from a male donor in good health and CMV-seronegative.

In regard to this clone: At one boundary the junction diverges from the germline segment, which might be a read error. The V gene is TRBV27, the J gene TRBJ2-1, with D unclear. Looked up from germline, CDR1 is MNHEY and CDR2 is SMNVEV (reference sequence). This CDR3 comprises 13 residues. The CDR3: CATSSRSYNEQFF. The CDR3 DNA reads as TGTGCCACCAGTTCTCGCTCCTACAATGAGCAGTTCTTC.

The chain joins TRBV21-1 to TRBJ2-7; no check of the table's D call, TRBD1, against the DNA was made. TRBV21-1 counts as a pseudogene. This CDR3 spans 15 amino acids. The DNA for the CDR3 is TGTGCCAGCAGCGGTTTTCGGGACAGATCCTACGAGCAGTACTTC. Its protein product is CASSGFRDRSYEQYF.

V and J are TRBV9 and TRBJ1-4; 10 bases are shared with TRBD1. The CDR3 has 15 residues. Germline CDR1 and CDR2: SGDLS and YYNGEE. J gave up 6 bases and V 4 bases, and 6 bases lay outside the gene matches. The CDR3 DNA reads TGTGCCAGCAGCCCGGGCGGGACAGGGGATGAAAAACTGTTTTTT. It is translated as CASSPGGTGDEKLFF.

The sample holds a few counts of this clone. The chain couples TRBV7-2 to TRBJ1-5; TRBD1 matches 7 bases. CDR3 length: 14 amino acids. Germline assignment: CDR1 SGHTA and CDR2 FQGNSA. J gave up 9 bases and V 0 bases, and 5 bases lay outside the gene matches. The CDR3 is CASSLAWQGGPQHF. For the CDR3, the DNA is TGTGCCAGCAGCTTAGCGTGGCAGGGGGGGCCCCAGCATTTT.

The chain recombines TRBV11-3 with TRBJ2-5; 10 positions agree with TRBD1. The germline V gene encodes CDR1 SGHNT and CDR2 YENEEA. The CDR3 loop spans 15 amino acids. V was clipped by 5 bases and J by 5 bases; unmatched bases: 8. This chain's CDR3 is CASSRGTGDRETQYF. DNA for the CDR3: TGTGCCAGCAGCCGGGGGACAGGGGATCGGGAGACCCAGTACTTC. The entire variable domain, with the rest obtained from reference TRBV11-3 and TRBJ2-5, is as follows: EAGVVQSPRYKIIEKKQPVAFWCNPISGHNTLYWYLQNLGQGPELLIRYENEEAVDDSQLPKDRFSAERLKGVDSTLKIQPAELGDSAVYLCASSRGTGDRETQYFGPGTRLLVL.

This chain joins TRBV13 and TRBJ2-3; 7 bases are shared with TRBD2. The V gene end was trimmed by 2 bases and the J gene end by 1 base; junction bases not matched to a gene: 9. The CDR3 loop spans 17 amino acids. CDR1 PRHDT and CDR2 FYEKMQ come from the germline V gene (reference sequence). This CDR3 is CASSLSSSGFGTDTQYF. The CDR3 nucleotides read TGTGCCAGCAGCTTATCGTCTAGCGGATTTGGCACAGATACGCAGTATTTT.

CDR3 bases: TGTGCCACCGGGGCAGGGGGCTTGAATCAGCCCCAGCATTTT. Residues: CATGAGGLNQPQHF. The chain couples TRBV15 to TRBJ1-5; 8 nucleotides line up with TRBD1. The length of the CDR3 is 14 residues. The V gene's germline CDR1 is LNHNV and CDR2 YYDKDF (reference sequence). Losses at the gene ends were 8 bases for V and 4 bases for J; bases not matched to a gene: 7.

This clone has a single count. This chain uses TRBV9 with TRBJ2-2; 7 nucleotides line up with TRBD2. CDR3 length: 16 residues. From germline, CDR1 is SGDLS and CDR2 YYNGEE. V lost 0 bases, J lost 1 base, and 3 bases stayed unmatched. CDR3 in amino acids: CASSVGASGNTGELFF. The DNA for the CDR3 is TGTGCCAGCAGCGTAGGAGCTAGCGGGAACACCGGGGAGCTGTTTTTT. The full variable domain, with the rest looked up from reference TRBV9 and TRBJ2-2, is DSGVTQTPKHLITATGQRVTLRCSPRSGDLSVYWYQQSLDQGLQFLIQYYNGEERAKGNILERFSAQQFPDLHSELNLSSLELGDSALYFCASSVGASGNTGELFFGEGSRLTVL.

This CDR3 is CASTGPGGREGNTGELFF. The CDR3 nucleotides read TGTGCCAGCACTGGCCCAGGTGGGCGGGAGGGAAACACCGGGGAGCTGTTTTTT. The chain is built from TRBV5-6 and TRBJ2-2; 9 positions match TRBD2. V shed 6 bases and J 2 bases; nucleotides not matched to a gene: 14. Germline V gives CDR1 SGHDT, CDR2 YYEEEE. This CDR3 is 18 amino acids long.

CDR3 amino acids: CASSQAAGLAGGTHDEQYF. CDR3 coding DNA: TGTGCCAGCAGCCAAGCCGCAGGACTAGCGGGAGGGACCCACGACGAGCAGTACTTC. The rearrangement uses TRBV4-2 and TRBJ2-7; TRBD2 matches at 15 bases. This CDR3 region has 19 residues. Per germline, CDR1 LGHNA and CDR2 YNFKEQ. The V segment lost 1 base and the J segment 5 bases; nucleotides outside the gene matches: 12.

The chain recombines TRBV18 with TRBJ2-7; 9 bases match TRBD2. Germline CDR1 is KGHSH and CDR2 is LQKENI. Unmatched junction bases numbered 7, after V lost 3 bases and J lost 1 base. CDR3 size: 16 residues. CDR3 DNA sequence: TGTGCCAGCTCACCTTTACTAGCGGGTTCTTCCTACGAGCAGTACTTC. Protein sequence: CASSPLLAGSSYEQYF.

The chain uses TRBV19 and TRBJ1-3, with a tentative D call TRBD1 (5 bases). Per germline, CDR1 LNHDA and CDR2 SQIVND (reference sequence). V lost 3 bases to trimming and J lost 3 bases, with 6 bases between them. CDR3 length: 13 amino acids. The CDR3 here is CASSMGLGNTIYF. The CDR3 DNA follows: TGTGCCAGTAGTATGGGGCTTGGAAACACCATATATTTT.

The chain has TRBV6-5 and TRBJ1-3; D is perhaps TRBD1 (5 bases). Trimming took off 3 bases at V and 0 bases at J, with 9 bases between the two ends. The germline gives CDR1 MNHEY, CDR2 SVGAGI. The CDR3 sequence is 15 residues long. The CDR3 spells CASSYRGNSGNTIYF. CDR3 in DNA: TGTGCCAGCAGTTATAGGGGTAACTCTGGAAACACCATATATTTT.

The V and J genes are TRBV5-1 and TRBJ1-1; possible D gene TRBD1, 6 bases. Germline V gene sequence: CDR1 SGHRS, CDR2 YFSETQ. This CDR3 has 15 amino acids. V lost 5 bases, J lost 1 base, and 15 bases lay in between. The CDR3, as DNA: TGCGCCAGCAGAATCTTGGGGGGGCCGAACACTGAAGCTTTCTTT. Its protein product is CASRILGGPNTEAFF. Complete variable domain (other parts from reference TRBV5-1 and TRBJ1-1): KAGVTQTPRYLIKTRGQQVTLSCSPISGHRSVSWYQQTPGQGLQFLFEYFSETQRNKGNFPGRFSGRQFSNSRSEMNVSTLELGDSALYLCASRILGGPNTEAFFGQGTRLTVV.

The genes are TRBV7-6 and TRBJ1-5, with D tentatively TRBD1 (6 bases). The germline V gene has CDR1 SGHVS and CDR2 FNYEAQ. CDR3 length: 19 residues. The germline V and J ends were trimmed by 2 bases and 0 bases, with 20 bases remaining between them. Written as DNA, the CDR3 is TGTGCCAGCAGCTTAAACATCTGGTCAGGGACAAATAGCAATCAGCCCCAGCATTTT. It yields the protein CASSLNIWSGTNSNQPQHF.

The J gene is TRBJ2-1, the V gene TRBV5-1; 14 bases line up with TRBD2. Germline CDR1 is SGHRS and CDR2 is YFSETQ. CDR3 length: 15 amino acids. The V gene end was trimmed by 4 bases and the J gene end by 8 bases; junction bases not matched to a gene: 5. The CDR3 DNA sequence: TGCGCCAGCAGCCGGGGACTAGCGGGAGTTGATGAGCAGTTCTTC. It yields the protein CASSRGLAGVDEQFF.

V gene TRBV15 combines with J gene TRBJ1-2; 9 positions agree with TRBD1. Germline V lookup: CDR1 LNHNV, CDR2 YYDKDF (reference sequence). The CDR3 contains 12 residues. V lost 9 bases to trimming and J lost 8 bases; unmatched junction nucleotides: 7. CDR3 DNA: TGTGCCACGGGACAGGGTCAGGAAGGCTACACCTTC. Translating it yields CATGQGQEGYTF. The full variable domain, its missing parts supplied by reference TRBV15 and TRBJ1-2, is DAMVIQNPRYQVTQFGKPVTLSCSQTLNHNVMYWYQQKSSQAPKLLFHYYDKDFNNEADTPDNFQSRRPNTSFCFLDIRSPGLGDTAMYLCATGQGQEGYTFGSGTRLTVV.

V and J are TRBV5-1 and TRBJ2-3; possibly TRBD2 for D (5 bases). The germline V gene encodes CDR1 SGHRS and CDR2 YFSETQ. The CDR3 is 15 residues long. V dropped 4 bases and J dropped 1 base, with 13 bases sitting between them. CDR3 sequence reads: CASSREGSGTDTQYF. In nucleotides, the CDR3 is TGCGCCAGCAGCCGAGAGGGCTCGGGCACAGATACGCAGTATTTT.

This clone was observed a few times. The J gene is TRBJ1-4, the V gene TRBV4-3; no reliable D call. Germline V gives CDR1 LGHNA, CDR2 YSLEER. The CDR3 spans 16 residues. Trimming removed 4 bases from V and 2 bases from J, with 14 bases in between. The CDR3 protein is CASSPGGLRTNEKLFF. In nucleotides, the CDR3 is TGCGCCAGCAGCCCCGGCGGACTAAGGACTAATGAAAAACTGTTTTTT.

The rearrangement uses TRBV20-1 and TRBJ2-7; no clear D gene. Trimming took 8 bases from V and 4 from J, leaving 12 bases between them. CDR1 DFQATT and CDR2 SNEGSKA come from the germline V gene (reference sequence). The CDR3 is 11 amino acids. Here the CDR3 reads CSPLERYEQYF. CDR3 coding DNA: TGCAGTCCCCTTGAGCGATACGAGCAGTACTTC.

This clone has a handful of counts. The chain recombines TRBV11-3 with TRBJ1-1; D not resolved. The CDR3 contains 11 residues. The germline gives CDR1 SGHNT, CDR2 YENEEA. The ends were cut back, 8 bases at V and 7 bases at J, with 11 bases in the middle. Here the CDR3 reads CASSMGGEAFF. The CDR3 coding sequence is TGTGCCAGCTCCATGGGAGGTGAAGCTTTCTTT.

The rearrangement uses TRBV5-1 and TRBJ2-1; tentative D call: TRBD2 (6 bases). The CDR3 spans 15 residues. CDR1 SGHRS and CDR2 YFSETQ come from the germline V gene. V gave up 3 bases and J gave up 5 bases, with 15 bases separating them. The CDR3 DNA reads as TGCGCCAGCAGCTCCTCCGGGACTCTTAACAATGAGCAGTTCTTC. Amino acids: CASSSSGTLNNEQFF.

The gene calls are TRBV7-9 and TRBJ2-2; the D is unclear. CDR3 length: 14 residues. Germline V gene data show CDR1 as SEHNR and CDR2 as FQNEAQ (reference sequence). Trimming took off 5 bases at V and 6 bases at J, with 13 bases between the two ends. The CDR3 DNA sequence: TGTGCCAGCAGCCCCTTACACCGGGCCGGGGAGCTGTTTTTT. The encoded protein is CASSPLHRAGELFF.

The V and J genes are TRBV6-6 and TRBJ1-1; TRBD1 agrees at 9 bases. CDR3 length equals 15 residues. CDR1 and CDR2 from the germline V gene are MNHNY and SVGAGI (reference sequence). V shed 7 bases and J 4 bases; nucleotides not matched to a gene: 10. The CDR3 loop reads CASTRTGGIGTEAFF. The CDR3 bases are TGTGCCAGCACCCGAACAGGGGGCATCGGCACTGAAGCTTTCTTT.

The chain carries TRBV5-1 and TRBJ2-2; D is undetermined. Trimming cost V 0 bases and J 0 bases, with 6 bases left between them. Germline CDR1 and CDR2: SGHRS and YFSETQ. The CDR3 totals 15 residues. CDR3 residues: CASSLVQTNTGELFF. The CDR3 nucleotides are TGCGCCAGCAGCTTGGTACAGACGAACACCGGGGAGCTGTTTTTT.

This clone occurred a few times. The chain has TRBV19 and TRBJ1-5; 9 bases are shared with TRBD1. This CDR3 contains 15 residues. In germline, CDR1 is LNHDA, CDR2 SQIVND (reference sequence). V was pared by 5 bases and J by 5 bases, with 7 bases of the junction left unmatched. The DNA of the CDR3 is TGTGCCAGTAGTCAACAGGGGGCGAGCCATCAGCCCCAGCATTTT. Translating it yields CASSQQGASHQPQHF.

This chain joins TRBV11-2 and TRBJ2-7; tentative D call: TRBD1 (5 bases). The V gene's germline CDR1 is SGHAT and CDR2 FQNNGV. V was trimmed by 3 bases and J by 2 bases, leaving 8 bases between them. There are 13 residues in the CDR3. Here the CDR3 DNA reads TGTGCCAGCAGCTTTGGGGCCCCCTACGAGCAGTACTTC. Protein sequence: CASSFGAPYEQYF.